The T cell receptor beta chain under discussion was sequenced for a study of blood T cell repertoires in COVID-19. This clone occurred once. The CDR3 totals 16 residues. The germline gives CDR1 KGHSH, CDR2 LQKENI. The V gene end was trimmed by 5 bases and the J gene end by 0 bases; junction bases not matched to a gene: 2. The protocol was immunoSEQ multiplex PCR, while the TCRdb copy is restricted to in-frame clones and leaves out a portion. The sample has fewer than 300,000 clones, approximately 92% seen once. The rearrangement links TRBV18 to TRBJ2-6, with 9 nucleotides matching TRBD1. Sequenced: PBMCs or T cells enriched from blood (not recorded which). The receptor comes from a woman aged 25-40 years who had recovered from COVID-19. The CDR3 DNA reads as TGTGCCAGCTCATGGGACAGGGCCTCTGGGGCCAACGTCCTGACTTTC. The encoded protein is CASSWDRASGANVLTF.